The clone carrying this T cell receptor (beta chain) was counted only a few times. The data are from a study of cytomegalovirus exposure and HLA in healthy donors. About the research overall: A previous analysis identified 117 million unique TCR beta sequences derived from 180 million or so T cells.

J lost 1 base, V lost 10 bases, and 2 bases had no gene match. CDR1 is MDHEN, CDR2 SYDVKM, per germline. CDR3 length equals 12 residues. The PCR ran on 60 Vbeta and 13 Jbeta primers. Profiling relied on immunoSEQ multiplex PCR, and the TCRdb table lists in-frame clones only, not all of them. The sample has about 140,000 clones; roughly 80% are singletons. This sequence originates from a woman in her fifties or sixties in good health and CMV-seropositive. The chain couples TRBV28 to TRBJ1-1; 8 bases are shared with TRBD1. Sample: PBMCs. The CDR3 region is CAITGGNTEAFF. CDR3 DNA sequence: TGTGCCATCACAGGGGGGAACACTGAAGCTTTCTTT.